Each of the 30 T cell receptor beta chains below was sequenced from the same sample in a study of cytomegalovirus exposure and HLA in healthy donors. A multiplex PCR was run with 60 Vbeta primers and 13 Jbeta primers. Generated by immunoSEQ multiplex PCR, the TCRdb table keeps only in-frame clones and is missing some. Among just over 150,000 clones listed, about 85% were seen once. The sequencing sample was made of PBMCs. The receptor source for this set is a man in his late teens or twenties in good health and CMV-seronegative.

The CDR3 nucleotides are TGTGCCAGCAGGGGACAGGGCTCGAGCACTGAAGCTTTCTTT. This translates into CASRGQGSSTEAFF. V is TRBV2 and J is TRBJ1-1, with 9 bases aligning to TRBD1. This CDR3 comprises 14 residues. V lost 6 bases to trimming and J lost 4 bases; unmatched junction nucleotides: 6. Germline lookup yields CDR1 SNHLY and CDR2 FYNNEI.

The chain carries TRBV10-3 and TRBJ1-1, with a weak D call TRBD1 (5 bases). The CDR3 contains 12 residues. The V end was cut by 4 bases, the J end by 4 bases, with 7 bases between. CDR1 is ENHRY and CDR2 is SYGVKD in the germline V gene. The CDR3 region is CAISARGTEAFF. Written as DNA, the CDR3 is TGTGCCATCAGTGCTAGGGGCACTGAAGCTTTCTTT.

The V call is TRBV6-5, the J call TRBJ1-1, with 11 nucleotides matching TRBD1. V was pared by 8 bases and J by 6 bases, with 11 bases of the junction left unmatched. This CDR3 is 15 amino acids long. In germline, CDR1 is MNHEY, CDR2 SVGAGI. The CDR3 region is CASGQDRGLGAEAFF. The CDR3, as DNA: TGTGCCAGCGGACAGGACAGGGGGCTGGGGGCTGAAGCTTTCTTT.

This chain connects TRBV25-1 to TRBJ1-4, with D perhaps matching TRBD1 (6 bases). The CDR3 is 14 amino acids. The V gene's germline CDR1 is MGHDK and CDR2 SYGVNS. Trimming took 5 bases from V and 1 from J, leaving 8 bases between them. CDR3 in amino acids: CASSRGRTNEKLFF. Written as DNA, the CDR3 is TGTGCCAGCAGTAGGGGGAGAACTAATGAAAAACTGTTTTTT.

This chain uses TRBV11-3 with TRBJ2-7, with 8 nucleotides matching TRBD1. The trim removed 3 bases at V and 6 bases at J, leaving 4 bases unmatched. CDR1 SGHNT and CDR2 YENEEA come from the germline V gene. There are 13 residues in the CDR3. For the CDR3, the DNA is TGTGCCAGCAGCTTGGACAGGGAAGGCGAGCAGTACTTC. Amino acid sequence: CASSLDREGEQYF.

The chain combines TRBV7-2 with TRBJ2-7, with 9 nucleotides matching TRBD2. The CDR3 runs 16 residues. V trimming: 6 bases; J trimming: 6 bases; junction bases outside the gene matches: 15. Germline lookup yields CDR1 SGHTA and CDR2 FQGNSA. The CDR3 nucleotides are TGTGCCAGCAGTCTAAGGGGCGGGAGGGTACGTGCCGAGCAGTACTTC. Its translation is CASSLRGGRVRAEQYF.

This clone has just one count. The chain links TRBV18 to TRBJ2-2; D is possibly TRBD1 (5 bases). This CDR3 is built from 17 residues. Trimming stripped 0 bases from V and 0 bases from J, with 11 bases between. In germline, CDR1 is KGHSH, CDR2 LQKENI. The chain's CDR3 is CASSPPPGNSNTGELFF. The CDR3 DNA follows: TGTGCCAGCTCACCACCGCCAGGGAACTCGAACACCGGGGAGCTGTTTTTT.

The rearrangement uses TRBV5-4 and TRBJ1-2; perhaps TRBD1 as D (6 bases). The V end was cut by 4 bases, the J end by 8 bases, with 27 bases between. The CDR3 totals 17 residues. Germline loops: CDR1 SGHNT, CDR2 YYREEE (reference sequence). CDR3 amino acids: CASSLGVRMGALGGYTF. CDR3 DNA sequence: TGTGCCAGCAGCCTCGGAGTTAGAATGGGGGCGCTGGGAGGCTACACCTTC.

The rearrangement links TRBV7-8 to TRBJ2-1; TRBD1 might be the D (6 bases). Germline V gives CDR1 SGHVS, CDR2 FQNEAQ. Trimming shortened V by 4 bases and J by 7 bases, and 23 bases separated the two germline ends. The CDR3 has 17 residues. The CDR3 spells CASSSSLQGIGFNEQFF. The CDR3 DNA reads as TGTGCCAGCAGCTCGAGTCTTCAGGGGATCGGCTTTAATGAGCAGTTCTTC. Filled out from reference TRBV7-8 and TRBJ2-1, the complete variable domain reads GAGVSQSPRYKVAKRGQDVALRCDPISGHVSLFWYQQALGQGPEFLTYFQNEAQLDKSGLPSDRFFAERPEGSVSTLKIQRTQQEDSAVYLCASSSSLQGIGFNEQFFGPGTRLTVL.

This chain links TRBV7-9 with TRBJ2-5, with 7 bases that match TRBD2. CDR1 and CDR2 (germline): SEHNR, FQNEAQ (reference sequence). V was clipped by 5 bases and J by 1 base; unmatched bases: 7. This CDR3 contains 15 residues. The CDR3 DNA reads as TGTGCCAGCAGCCCTAATTGGGGGGGCCAAGAGACCCAGTACTTC. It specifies CASSPNWGGQETQYF. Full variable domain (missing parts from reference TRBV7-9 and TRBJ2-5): DTGVSQNPRHKITKRGQNVTFRCDPISEHNRLYWYRQTLGQGPEFLTYFQNEAQLEKSRLLSDRFSAERPKGSFSTLEIQRTEQGDSAMYLCASSPNWGGQETQYFGPGTRLLVL.

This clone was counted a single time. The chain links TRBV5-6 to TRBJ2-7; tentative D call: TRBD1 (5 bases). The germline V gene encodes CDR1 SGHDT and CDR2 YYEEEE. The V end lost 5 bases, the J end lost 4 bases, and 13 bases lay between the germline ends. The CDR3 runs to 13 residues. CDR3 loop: CASSAGYVYEQYF. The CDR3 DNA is TGTGCCAGCAGTGCAGGGTATGTTTACGAGCAGTACTTC. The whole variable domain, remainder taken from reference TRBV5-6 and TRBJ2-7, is DAGVTQSPTHLIKTRGQQVTLRCSPKSGHDTVSWYQQALGQGPQFIFQYYEEEERQRGNFPDRFSGHQFPNYSSELNVNALLLGDSALYLCASSAGYVYEQYFGPGTRLTVT.

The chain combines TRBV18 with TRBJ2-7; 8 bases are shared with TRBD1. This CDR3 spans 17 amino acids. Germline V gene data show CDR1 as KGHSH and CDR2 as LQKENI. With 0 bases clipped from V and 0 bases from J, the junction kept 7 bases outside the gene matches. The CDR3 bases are TGTGCCAGCTCACCACCTCTCAGGGGGCTCTACTCCTACGAGCAGTACTTC. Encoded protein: CASSPPLRGLYSYEQYF.

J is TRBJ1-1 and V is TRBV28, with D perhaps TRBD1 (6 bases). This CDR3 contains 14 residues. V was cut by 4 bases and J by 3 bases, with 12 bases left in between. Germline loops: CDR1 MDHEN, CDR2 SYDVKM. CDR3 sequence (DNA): TGTGCCAGCAGTTCTGCCAGGGGTGACACTGAAGCTTTCTTT. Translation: CASSSARGDTEAFF.

The CDR3 sequence is CASRGGVMDRVYSYNSPLHF. In nucleotides, the CDR3 is TGTGCCAGTAGGGGGGGGGTAATGGACAGGGTCTACTCCTATAATTCACCCCTCCACTTT. V usage is TRBV19 and J usage is TRBJ1-6, with 8 bases fitting TRBD1. CDR1 is LNHDA, CDR2 SQIVND, per germline (reference sequence). V lost 6 bases to trimming and J lost 0 bases; unmatched junction nucleotides: 16. The CDR3 consists of 20 residues.

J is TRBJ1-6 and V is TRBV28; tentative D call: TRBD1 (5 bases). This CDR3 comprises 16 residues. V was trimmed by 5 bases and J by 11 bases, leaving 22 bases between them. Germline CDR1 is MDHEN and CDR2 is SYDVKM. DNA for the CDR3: TGTGCCAGCAGTCCTATGGGGCTCCACTTGAGTCCACCCCTCCACTTT. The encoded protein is CASSPMGLHLSPPLHF.

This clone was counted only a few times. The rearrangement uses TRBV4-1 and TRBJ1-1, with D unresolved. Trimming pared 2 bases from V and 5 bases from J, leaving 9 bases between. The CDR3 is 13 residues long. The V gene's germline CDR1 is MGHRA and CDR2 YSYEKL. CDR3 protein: CASSQTTETEAFF. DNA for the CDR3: TGCGCCAGCAGCCAAACGACGGAGACTGAAGCTTTCTTT.

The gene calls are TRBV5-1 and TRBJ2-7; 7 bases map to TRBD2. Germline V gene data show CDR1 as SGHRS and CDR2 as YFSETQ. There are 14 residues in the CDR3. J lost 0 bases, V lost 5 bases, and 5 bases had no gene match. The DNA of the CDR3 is TGCGCCAGCAGTGGGGGGGGAAGCTCCTACGAGCAGTACTTC. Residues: CASSGGGSSYEQYF.

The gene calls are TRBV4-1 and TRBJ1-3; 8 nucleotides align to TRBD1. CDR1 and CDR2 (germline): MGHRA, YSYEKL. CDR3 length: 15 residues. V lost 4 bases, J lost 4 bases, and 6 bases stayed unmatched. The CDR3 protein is CASSLRTGTGNTIYF. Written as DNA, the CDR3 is TGCGCCAGCAGCCTCCGGACAGGGACAGGAAACACCATATATTTT.

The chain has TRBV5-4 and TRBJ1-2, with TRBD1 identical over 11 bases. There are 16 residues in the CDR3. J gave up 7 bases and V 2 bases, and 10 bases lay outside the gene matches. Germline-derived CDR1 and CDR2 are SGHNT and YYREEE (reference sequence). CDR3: CASSLGQGAPFGGYTF. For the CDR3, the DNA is TGTGCCAGCAGCTTAGGACAGGGGGCCCCTTTCGGTGGCTACACCTTC. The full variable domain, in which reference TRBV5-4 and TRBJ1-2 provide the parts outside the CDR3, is ETGVTQSPTHLIKTRGQQVTLRCSSQSGHNTVSWYQQALGQGPQFIFQYYREEENGRGNFPPRFSGLQFPNYSSELNVNALELDDSALYLCASSLGQGAPFGGYTFGSGTRLTVV.

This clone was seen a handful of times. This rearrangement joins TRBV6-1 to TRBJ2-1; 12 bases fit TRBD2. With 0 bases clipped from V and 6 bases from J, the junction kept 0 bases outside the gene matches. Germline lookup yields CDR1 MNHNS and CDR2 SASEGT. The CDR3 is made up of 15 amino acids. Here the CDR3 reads CASSEATSGSNEQFF. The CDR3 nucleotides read TGTGCCAGCAGTGAAGCGACTAGCGGGAGCAATGAGCAGTTCTTC.

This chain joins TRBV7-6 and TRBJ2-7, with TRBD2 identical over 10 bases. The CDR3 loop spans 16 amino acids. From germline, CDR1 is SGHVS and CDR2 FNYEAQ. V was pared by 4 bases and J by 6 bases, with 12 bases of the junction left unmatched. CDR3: CASSSLTSGMFREQYF. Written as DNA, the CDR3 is TGTGCCAGCAGCTCTCTTACTAGCGGGATGTTCCGCGAGCAGTACTTC.

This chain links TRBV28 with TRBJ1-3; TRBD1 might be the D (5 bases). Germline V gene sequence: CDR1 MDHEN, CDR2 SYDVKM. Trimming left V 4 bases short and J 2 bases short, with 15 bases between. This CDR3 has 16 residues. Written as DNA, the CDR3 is TGTGCCAGCAGTTCCCCCGGGGGAGCGGCTGGAAACACCATATATTTT. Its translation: CASSSPGGAAGNTIYF.

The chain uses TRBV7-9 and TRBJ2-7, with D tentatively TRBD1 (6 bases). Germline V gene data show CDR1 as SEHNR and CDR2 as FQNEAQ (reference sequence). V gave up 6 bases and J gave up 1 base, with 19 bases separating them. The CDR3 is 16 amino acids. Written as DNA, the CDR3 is TGTGCCAGCAGTCCAGTCGCCCGGCAGGGGTCCTACGAGCAGTACTTC. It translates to CASSPVARQGSYEQYF. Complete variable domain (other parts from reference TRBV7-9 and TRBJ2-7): DTGVSQNPRHKITKRGQNVTFRCDPISEHNRLYWYRQTLGQGPEFLTYFQNEAQLEKSRLLSDRFSAERPKGSFSTLEIQRTEQGDSAMYLCASSPVARQGSYEQYFGPGTRLTVT.

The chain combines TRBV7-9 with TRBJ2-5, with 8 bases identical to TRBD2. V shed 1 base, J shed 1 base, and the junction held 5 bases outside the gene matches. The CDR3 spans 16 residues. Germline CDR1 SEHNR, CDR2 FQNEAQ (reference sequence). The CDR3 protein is CASSLGQRGRQETQYF. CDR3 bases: TGTGCCAGCAGCTTAGGCCAGCGGGGGCGCCAAGAGACCCAGTACTTC.

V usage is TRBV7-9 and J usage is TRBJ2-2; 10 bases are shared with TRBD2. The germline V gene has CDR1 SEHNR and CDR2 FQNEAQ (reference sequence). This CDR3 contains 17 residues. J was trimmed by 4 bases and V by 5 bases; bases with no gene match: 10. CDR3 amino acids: CASSNARGTSATGELFF. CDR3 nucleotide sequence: TGTGCCAGCAGCAACGCCCGGGGGACTAGCGCCACCGGGGAGCTGTTTTTT.

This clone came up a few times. The CDR3 here is CASSVGRTSDNEQFF. DNA of the CDR3: TGTGCCAGCAGCGTAGGTAGGACTAGCGACAATGAGCAGTTCTTC. The chain carries TRBV9 and TRBJ2-1; 9 nucleotides line up with TRBD2. Losses at the gene ends were 0 bases for V and 5 bases for J; bases not matched to a gene: 3. Germline V CDR1 and CDR2: SGDLS, YYNGEE. This CDR3 is built from 15 residues.

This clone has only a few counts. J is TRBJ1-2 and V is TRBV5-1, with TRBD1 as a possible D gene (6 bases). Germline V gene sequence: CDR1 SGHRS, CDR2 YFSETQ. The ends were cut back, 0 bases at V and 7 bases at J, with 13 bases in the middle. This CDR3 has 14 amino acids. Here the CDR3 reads CASSLEGGRSGYTF. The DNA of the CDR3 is TGCGCCAGCAGCTTGGAAGGGGGTAGGTCTGGCTACACCTTC.

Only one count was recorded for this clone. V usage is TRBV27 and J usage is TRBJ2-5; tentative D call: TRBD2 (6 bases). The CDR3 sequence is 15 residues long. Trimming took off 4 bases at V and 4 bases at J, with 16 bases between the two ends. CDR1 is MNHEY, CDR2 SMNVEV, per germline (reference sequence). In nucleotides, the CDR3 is TGTGCCAGCAGTTCTATCAGGGTGGGGGGAGAGACCCAGTACTTC. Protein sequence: CASSSIRVGGETQYF.

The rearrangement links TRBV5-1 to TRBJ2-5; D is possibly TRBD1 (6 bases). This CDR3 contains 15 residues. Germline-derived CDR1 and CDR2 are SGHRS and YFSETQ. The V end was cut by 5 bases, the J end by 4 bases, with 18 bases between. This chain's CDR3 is CASSTGNPARETQYF. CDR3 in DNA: TGCGCCAGCAGTACAGGGAACCCCGCCAGAGAGACCCAGTACTTC.

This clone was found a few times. CDR3 sequence: CSVPQAGITGELFF. The CDR3 region has the DNA TGCAGCGTCCCCCAAGCGGGGATTACCGGGGAGCTGTTTTTT. The chain carries TRBV29-1 and TRBJ2-2; 7 bases align to TRBD2. Germline-derived CDR1 and CDR2 are SQVTM and ANQGSEA. The trim removed 6 bases at V and 5 bases at J, leaving 9 bases unmatched. CDR3 length equals 14 residues.